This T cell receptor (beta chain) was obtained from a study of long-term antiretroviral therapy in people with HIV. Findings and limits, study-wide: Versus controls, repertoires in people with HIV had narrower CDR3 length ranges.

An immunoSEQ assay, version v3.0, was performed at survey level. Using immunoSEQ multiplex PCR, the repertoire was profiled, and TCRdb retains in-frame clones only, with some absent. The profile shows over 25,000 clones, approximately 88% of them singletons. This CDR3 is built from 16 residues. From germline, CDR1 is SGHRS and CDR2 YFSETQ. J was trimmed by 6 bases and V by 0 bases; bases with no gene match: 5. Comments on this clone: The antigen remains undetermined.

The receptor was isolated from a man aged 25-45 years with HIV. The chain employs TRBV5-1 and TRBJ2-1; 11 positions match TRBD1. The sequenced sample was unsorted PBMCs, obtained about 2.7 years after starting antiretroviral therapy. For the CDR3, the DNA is TGCGCCAGCAGCTTGGCCGGACAGGGGGCGCCCAATGAGCAGTTCTTC. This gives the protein CASSLAGQGAPNEQFF.